This T cell receptor (beta chain) appears in the sequencing data of a study of cytomegalovirus exposure and HLA in healthy donors. With V trimmed by 7 bases and J by 1 base, 9 bases remained unmatched. The CDR3 loop spans 17 amino acids. Germline V lookup: CDR1 SNHLY, CDR2 FYNNEI. PCR employed 60 Vbeta and 13 Jbeta primers. The protocol was immunoSEQ multiplex PCR, while the TCRdb copy is restricted to in-frame clones and leaves out a portion. The top ten hold roughly 0.99% of the sample, which has 160,000 or so clones, roughly 79% seen once. Sequences were obtained from PBMCs. This receptor was taken from a woman aged 40 to 50 in good health and CMV-seronegative. This chain uses TRBV2 with TRBJ2-3, with TRBD1 identical over 12 bases. CDR3 loop: CASTGTGGFSRTDTQYF. DNA for the CDR3: TGTGCCAGCACTGGGACAGGGGGCTTCTCCCGCACAGATACGCAGTATTTT.